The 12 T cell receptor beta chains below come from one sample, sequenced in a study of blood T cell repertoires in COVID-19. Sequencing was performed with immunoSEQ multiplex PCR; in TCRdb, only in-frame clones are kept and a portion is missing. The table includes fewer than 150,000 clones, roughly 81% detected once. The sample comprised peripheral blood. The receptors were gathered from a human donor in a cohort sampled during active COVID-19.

The CDR3 region is CAWSAGPGPMNTEAFF. CDR3 DNA sequence: TGTGCCTGGAGTGCTGGGCCAGGCCCCATGAACACTGAAGCTTTCTTT. This chain joins TRBV30 and TRBJ1-1; no reliable D call. The germline V gene encodes CDR1 GTSNPN and CDR2 SVGIG (reference sequence). This CDR3 has 16 residues. Trimming took off 1 base at V and 0 bases at J, with 15 bases between the two ends.

CDR3 sequence (DNA): TGCAGTGCTAGTCGACCGGGACTAGCTAACCGAAGGGATCGTGAGCAGTTCTTC. It encodes CSASRPGLANRRDREQFF. The chain links TRBV20-1 to TRBJ2-1, with 9 bases lining up with TRBD2. From germline, CDR1 is DFQATT and CDR2 SNEGSKA (reference sequence). CDR3 length: 18 amino acids. With V trimmed by 3 bases and J by 9 bases, 21 bases remained unmatched.

CDR3 amino acids: CASSQEVTGYTGELFF. The CDR3 DNA reads as TGTGCCAGCAGCCAAGAAGTAACAGGGTACACCGGGGAGCTGTTTTTT. V gene TRBV14 combines with J gene TRBJ2-2; maybe TRBD1 (6 bases). CDR1 is SGHDN, CDR2 FVKESK, per germline. The germline V and J ends were trimmed by 0 bases and 3 bases, with 11 bases remaining between them. The CDR3 is made up of 16 amino acids.

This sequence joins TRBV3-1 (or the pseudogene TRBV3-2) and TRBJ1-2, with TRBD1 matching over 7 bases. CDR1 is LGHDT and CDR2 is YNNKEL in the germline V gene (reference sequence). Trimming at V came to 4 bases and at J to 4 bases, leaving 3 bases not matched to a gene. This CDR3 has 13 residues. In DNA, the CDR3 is TGTGCCAGCAGCCCGAGACAGGGCTATGGCTACACCTTC. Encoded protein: CASSPRQGYGYTF.

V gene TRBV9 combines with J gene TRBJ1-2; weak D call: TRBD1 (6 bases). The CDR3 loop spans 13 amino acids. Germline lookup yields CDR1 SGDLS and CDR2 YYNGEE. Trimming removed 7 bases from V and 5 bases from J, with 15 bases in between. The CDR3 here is CASSGAPGYGYTF. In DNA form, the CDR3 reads TGTGCCAGCTCAGGGGCCCCGGGGTATGGCTACACCTTC.

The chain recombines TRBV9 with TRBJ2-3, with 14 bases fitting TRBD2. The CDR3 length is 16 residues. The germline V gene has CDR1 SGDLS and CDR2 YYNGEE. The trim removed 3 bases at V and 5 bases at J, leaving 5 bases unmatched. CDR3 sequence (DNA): TGTGCCAGCAGCGCTAGGACTAGCGGGGGGCAAGATACGCAGTATTTT. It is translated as CASSARTSGGQDTQYF.

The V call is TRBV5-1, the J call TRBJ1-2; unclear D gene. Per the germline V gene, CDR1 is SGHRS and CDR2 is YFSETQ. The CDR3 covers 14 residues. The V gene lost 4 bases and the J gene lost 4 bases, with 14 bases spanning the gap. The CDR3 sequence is CASSPPRGFYGYTF. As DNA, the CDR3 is TGCGCCAGCAGCCCCCCAAGAGGCTTCTATGGCTACACCTTC.

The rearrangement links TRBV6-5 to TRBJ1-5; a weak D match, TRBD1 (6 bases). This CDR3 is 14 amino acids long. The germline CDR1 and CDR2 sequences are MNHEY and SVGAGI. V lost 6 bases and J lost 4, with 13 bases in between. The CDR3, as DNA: TGTGCCAGCAGAAGGGACGGACAGAATCAGCCCCAGCATTTT. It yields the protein CASRRDGQNQPQHF.

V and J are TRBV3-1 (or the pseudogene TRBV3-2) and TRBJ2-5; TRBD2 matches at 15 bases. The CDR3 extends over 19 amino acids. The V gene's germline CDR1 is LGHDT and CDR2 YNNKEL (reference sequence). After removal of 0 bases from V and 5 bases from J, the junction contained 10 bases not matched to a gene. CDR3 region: CASSQDPGLAGGPRETQYF. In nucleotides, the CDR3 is TGTGCCAGCAGCCAAGATCCAGGACTAGCGGGGGGGCCGAGGGAGACCCAGTACTTC.

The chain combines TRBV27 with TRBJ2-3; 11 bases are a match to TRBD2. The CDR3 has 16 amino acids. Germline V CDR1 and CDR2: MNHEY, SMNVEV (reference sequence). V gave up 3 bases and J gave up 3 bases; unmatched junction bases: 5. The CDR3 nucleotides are TGTGCCAGCAGTTTCCGACTAGCGGGGCTGACAGATACGCAGTATTTT. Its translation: CASSFRLAGLTDTQYF.

This CDR3 reads CASSQVLTGRGEKLFF. Here the CDR3 DNA reads TGTGCCAGCAGCCAAGTCCTGACAGGCAGGGGGGAAAAACTGTTTTTT. The rearrangement uses TRBV3-1 (or the pseudogene TRBV3-2) and TRBJ1-4; 7 bases match TRBD1. CDR1 LGHDT and CDR2 YNNKEL come from the germline V gene (reference sequence). CDR3 size: 16 residues. V trimming: 1 base; J trimming: 8 bases; junction bases outside the gene matches: 10.

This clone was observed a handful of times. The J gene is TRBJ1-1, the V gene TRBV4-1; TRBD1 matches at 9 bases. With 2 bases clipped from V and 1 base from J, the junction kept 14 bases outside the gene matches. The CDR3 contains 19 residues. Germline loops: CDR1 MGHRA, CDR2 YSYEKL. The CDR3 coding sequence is TGCGCCAGCAGCCAATCCTTGGGACAGGGCCTCATGGGGAACACTGAAGCTTTCTTT. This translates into CASSQSLGQGLMGNTEAFF.